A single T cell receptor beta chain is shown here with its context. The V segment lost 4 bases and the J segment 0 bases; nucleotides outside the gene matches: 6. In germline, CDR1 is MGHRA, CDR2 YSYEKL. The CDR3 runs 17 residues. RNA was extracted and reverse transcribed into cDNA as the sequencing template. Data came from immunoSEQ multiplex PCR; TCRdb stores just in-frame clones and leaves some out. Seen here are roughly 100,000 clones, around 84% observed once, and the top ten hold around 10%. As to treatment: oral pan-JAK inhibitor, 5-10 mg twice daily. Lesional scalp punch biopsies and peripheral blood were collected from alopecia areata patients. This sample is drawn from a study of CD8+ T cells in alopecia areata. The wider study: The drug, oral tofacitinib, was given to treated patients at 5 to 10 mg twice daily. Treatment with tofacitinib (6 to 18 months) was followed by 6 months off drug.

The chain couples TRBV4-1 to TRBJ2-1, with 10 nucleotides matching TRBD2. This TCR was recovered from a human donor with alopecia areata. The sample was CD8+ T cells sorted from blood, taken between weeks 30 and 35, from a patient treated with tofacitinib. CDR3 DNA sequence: TGCGCCAGCAGCCCTGGCCCTAGCGGGAGCTCCTACAATGAGCAGTTCTTC. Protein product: CASSPGPSGSSYNEQFF.